The sequence of this T cell receptor (beta chain) was determined in a study of response to subunit inactivated influenza vaccine. Points from the study as a whole: The authors suggested that few new T cells are recruited per seasonal influenza vaccination.

TCRdb processed the RT-PCR reads anew with MiXCR; each CDR3 protein has one entry. Here the sample spans about 570,000 distinct CDR3 sequences, around 10% being singletons. CDR1 is MNHEY and CDR2 is SVGEGT in the germline V gene. The CDR3 is 14 amino acids. The V end lost 11 bases, the J end lost 6 bases, and 20 bases lay between the germline ends. Of note for this clonotype: The antigen remains unidentified.

This same sample was also part of a study on T cells expressing NK-cell markers. Per that paper: The authors made TCR beta cDNA libraries by 5'RACE template switching. This switching added a universal primer site and UMIs. Sequencing covered eight donors, seven HCMV-seropositive and one seronegative.

The clonotype was recovered from a man aged 50 or older who received an inactivated influenza vaccine. The rearrangement joins TRBV6-2 or TRBV6-3 to TRBJ2-1; TRBD2 might be the D (6 bases). The starting material was PBMCs from blood, obtained on the day of vaccination. The CDR3, as DNA: TGTGCCGGCTCGCGAGCGGGTAAGACCAATGAGCAGTTCTTC. This gives the protein CAGSRAGKTNEQFF.